Below, 20 T cell receptor beta chains from the same sample are listed, as sequenced in a study of T-cell reconstitution after alpha-beta-depleted transplantation in children. Preparation of the TCRbeta library used unique molecular identifiers. Each CDR3 protein gets one entry after TCRdb re-called the PCR reads with MiXCR. Of around 200,000 distinct CDR3 sequences listed, around 9.5% were seen once; the top ten hold over 5%. The material sequenced was PBMCs from the stem cell graft donor, taken from the stem cell graft. Every receptor here comes from a human donor who donated a stem cell graft to a child with acute lymphoblastic leukemia.

The V call is TRBV5-6, the J call TRBJ2-2; possibly TRBD1 or TRBD2 for D (5 bases each). This CDR3 has 16 amino acids. Germline V gene lookup returns CDR1 SGHDT and CDR2 YYEEEE. Trimming removed 4 bases at V and 6 bases at J, with 19 bases between. CDR3 sequence reads: CASSRPGRLMAGELFF. The CDR3, as DNA: TGTGCCAGCAGCCGCCCGGGGCGGCTGATGGCCGGGGAGCTGTTTTTT.

Many counts were recorded for this clonotype. The CDR3 DNA follows: TGCGCCAGCAGCTCGGATGGGGACACTGAAGCTTTCTTT. Its protein is CASSSDGDTEAFF. V usage is TRBV5-1 and J usage is TRBJ1-1; D remains ambiguous. The CDR3 is made up of 13 amino acids. The V end lost 3 bases, the J end lost 3 bases, and 9 bases lay between the germline ends. Looked up from germline, CDR1 is SGHRS and CDR2 is YFSETQ. The full variable domain, its missing parts supplied by reference TRBV5-1 and TRBJ1-1, is KAGVTQTPRYLIKTRGQQVTLSCSPISGHRSVSWYQQTPGQGLQFLFEYFSETQRNKGNFPGRFSGRQFSNSRSEMNVSTLELGDSALYLCASSSDGDTEAFFGQGTRLTVV.

This clonotype was detected only a few times. V is TRBV7-2 and J is TRBJ1-2; D perhaps matches TRBD1 (5 bases). V was shortened by 0 bases and J by 7 bases, with 12 bases between the two germline ends. The CDR3 sequence is 14 residues long. Germline V CDR1 and CDR2: SGHTA, FQGNSA. The chain's CDR3 is CASSLAQGLGGYTF. In nucleotides, the CDR3 is TGTGCCAGCAGCTTAGCTCAGGGTCTAGGTGGCTACACCTTC.

The chain combines TRBV12-3 or TRBV12-4 with TRBJ1-1, with 10 bases matching TRBD1. The V and J ends lost 3 bases and 9 bases, in that order; junction bases with no gene match: 4. The CDR3 is 13 amino acids. CDR3 loop: CASSLTGGDQAFF. In nucleotides, the CDR3 is TGTGCCAGCAGTTTGACAGGGGGCGACCAAGCTTTCTTT.

The chain couples TRBV27 to TRBJ1-2; tentative D call: TRBD1 (5 bases). Germline values: CDR1 MNHEY, CDR2 SMNVEV (reference sequence). The CDR3 covers 13 residues. V was clipped by 4 bases and J by 4 bases, with 10 bases between them. CDR3 protein: CASSYRGSYGYTF. In DNA form, the CDR3 reads TGTGCCAGCAGTTATCGGGGGTCCTATGGCTACACCTTC.

This sequence joins TRBV30 and TRBJ1-1; D is unclear. Trimming left V 4 bases short and J 3 bases short, with 9 bases between. This CDR3 is 12 amino acids long. Germline assignment: CDR1 GTSNPN and CDR2 SVGIG (reference sequence). The CDR3 region is CAWKKGYTEAFF. In DNA form, the CDR3 reads TGTGCCTGGAAAAAGGGCTACACTGAAGCTTTCTTT.

The chain combines TRBV5-6 with TRBJ1-5; D unclear. CDR1 and CDR2 (germline): SGHDT, YYEEEE. V shed 2 bases and J shed 0 bases, with 6 bases lying between them. The CDR3 loop spans 14 amino acids. The CDR3 DNA follows: TGTGCCAGCAGCTTCGCACCTAGCAATCAGCCCCAGCATTTT. It specifies CASSFAPSNQPQHF.

This clonotype was seen more than once but under ten times. V is TRBV6-5 and J is TRBJ2-1; D is uncertain. The germline V and J ends were trimmed by 8 bases and 2 bases, with 7 bases remaining between them. Germline V lookup: CDR1 MNHEY, CDR2 SVGAGI. CDR3 length equals 12 residues. CDR3 in DNA: TGTGCCAGCCGAAGCACCTACAATGAGCAGTTCTTC. Residues: CASRSTYNEQFF.

This clonotype was seen a few times. V and J are TRBV12-3 or TRBV12-4 and TRBJ2-7; perhaps TRBD1 as D (6 bases). V lost 4 bases, J lost 2 bases, and 15 bases lay in between. The CDR3 extends over 15 amino acids. This chain's CDR3 is CASSSGQMNPYEQYF. The CDR3 DNA reads TGTGCCAGCAGTTCAGGACAGATGAACCCCTACGAGCAGTACTTC.

This clonotype was recorded many times. The CDR3 DNA is TGCAGCGTTGAAGATCATACCGGGGAGCTGTTTTTT. Amino acids: CSVEDHTGELFF. This chain joins TRBV29-1 and TRBJ2-2, with D unresolved. In germline, CDR1 is SQVTM, CDR2 ANQGSEA. The CDR3 is 12 residues long. V was cut by 0 bases and J by 5 bases, with 4 bases left in between.

The gene calls are TRBV7-2 and TRBJ1-2, with D possibly matching TRBD1 (5 bases). Germline V gene lookup returns CDR1 SGHTA and CDR2 FQGNSA. Trimming left V 2 bases short and J 3 bases short, with 16 bases between. The CDR3 extends over 16 amino acids. CDR3: CASSLIYRGTHYGYTF. The DNA for the CDR3 is TGTGCCAGCAGCTTAATTTATCGGGGGACGCACTATGGCTACACCTTC.

This clonotype was detected a few times. This chain joins TRBV7-2 and TRBJ1-2, with D perhaps matching TRBD1 (5 bases). The CDR3 totals 15 residues. CDR1 is SGHTA, CDR2 FQGNSA, per germline. Trimming cost V 4 bases and J 5 bases, with 17 bases left between them. This CDR3 reads CASSSTGQGLYGYTF. The CDR3 DNA follows: TGTGCCAGCAGCTCAACTGGGCAGGGCCTTTATGGCTACACCTTC.

Remarks on this clonotype: Just one base apart from a much larger clone, this may be a read error. The chain employs TRBV4-2 and TRBJ1-5, with unresolved D. Germline lookup yields CDR1 LGHNA and CDR2 YNFKEQ. This CDR3 has 18 amino acids. CDR3 in amino acids: CASSQEGLRQYSNQHQHF. The CDR3 DNA sequence: TGTGCCAGCAGCCAAGAAGGACTAAGGCAATATTCCAATCAGCACCAGCATTTT.

This clonotype was seen many times. The chain combines TRBV28 with TRBJ2-2; weak D call: TRBD1 (6 bases). CDR1 and CDR2 (germline): MDHEN, SYDVKM. The CDR3 is made up of 16 amino acids. V dropped 3 bases and J dropped 4 bases, with 15 bases sitting between them. The DNA for the CDR3 is TGTGCCAGCAGTTTCAAAACAGGGCGCGCCACCGGGGAGCTGTTTTTT. As protein: CASSFKTGRATGELFF.

This clonotype came up many times. The CDR3 here is CASSLLPTDQETQYF. The CDR3 DNA follows: TGCGCCAGCAGCTTACTTCCGACGGATCAAGAGACCCAGTACTTC. The gene calls are TRBV5-1 and TRBJ2-5; no firm D call. The CDR3 contains 15 residues. The V end lost 2 bases, the J end lost 2 bases, and 13 bases lay between the germline ends. Germline loops: CDR1 SGHRS, CDR2 YFSETQ. Full variable domain (rest looked up from reference TRBV5-1 and TRBJ2-5): KAGVTQTPRYLIKTRGQQVTLSCSPISGHRSVSWYQQTPGQGLQFLFEYFSETQRNKGNFPGRFSGRQFSNSRSEMNVSTLELGDSALYLCASSLLPTDQETQYFGPGTRLLVL.

Only a few counts were recorded for this clonotype. The chain recombines TRBV5-1 with TRBJ2-3, with D unresolved. This CDR3 comprises 15 residues. The germline V gene has CDR1 SGHRS and CDR2 YFSETQ. The germline V and J ends were trimmed by 1 base and 3 bases, with 12 bases remaining between them. In DNA, the CDR3 is TGCGCCAGCAGCTTGCTGGGGTTTGGGACAGATACGCAGTATTTT. Protein product: CASSLLGFGTDTQYF. Looking up the rest from reference TRBV5-1 and TRBJ2-3 gives the full variable domain: KAGVTQTPRYLIKTRGQQVTLSCSPISGHRSVSWYQQTPGQGLQFLFEYFSETQRNKGNFPGRFSGRQFSNSRSEMNVSTLELGDSALYLCASSLLGFGTDTQYFGPGTRLTVL.

The V and J genes are TRBV7-9 and TRBJ1-1; TRBD1 matches at 10 bases. The CDR3 is 17 residues long. After removal of 2 bases from V and 2 bases from J, the junction contained 8 bases not matched to a gene. Germline CDR1 and CDR2: SEHNR and FQNEAQ (reference sequence). The CDR3 coding sequence is TGTGCCAGCAGCTTAAAGGATGGGACAGGGGTTAACACTGAAGCTTTCTTT. It encodes CASSLKDGTGVNTEAFF.

In the case of this clonotype: One end of the junction varies from germline; a read error may be responsible. This rearrangement joins TRBV11-2 to TRBJ2-1; a possible D gene is TRBD2 (5 bases). Germline V gives CDR1 SGHAT, CDR2 FQNNGV. This CDR3 comprises 14 residues. The DNA for the CDR3 is TGTGCCAGCATCTTAGAGTCAGGAGGCCATGAGCAGTTCTTC. It encodes CASILESGGHEQFF.

This chain uses TRBV3-1 with TRBJ1-6; perhaps TRBD1 as D (5 bases). Germline values: CDR1 LGHDT, CDR2 YNNKEL (reference sequence). V shed 6 bases and J shed 13 bases, with 19 bases lying between them. This CDR3 comprises 14 residues. For the CDR3, the DNA is TGTGCCAGCAGGGGATTGCGAGGGACGCGTCCCCTCCACTTT. Amino acid sequence: CASRGLRGTRPLHF. Drawing the rest from reference TRBV3-1 and TRBJ1-6, the complete variable domain is DTAVSQTPKYLVTQMGNDKSIKCEQNLGHDTMYWYKQDSKKFLKIMFSYNNKELIINETVPNRFSPKSPDKAHLNLHINSLELGDSAVYFCASRGLRGTRPLHFGNGTRLTVT.

This clonotype turned up a few times. The V and J genes are TRBV5-6 and TRBJ1-2, with D possibly matching TRBD1 (6 bases). The CDR3 extends over 13 amino acids. V lost 3 bases to trimming and J lost 3 bases, with 9 bases between them. Germline V gene lookup returns CDR1 SGHDT and CDR2 YYEEEE. The CDR3 DNA follows: TGTGCCAGCAGCTCAGGACAGTACTATGGCTACACCTTC. It is translated as CASSSGQYYGYTF. Together with reference TRBV5-6 and TRBJ1-2, the CDR3 gives the full variable domain: DAGVTQSPTHLIKTRGQQVTLRCSPKSGHDTVSWYQQALGQGPQFIFQYYEEEERQRGNFPDRFSGHQFPNYSSELNVNALLLGDSALYLCASSSGQYYGYTFGSGTRLTVV.